This T cell receptor (beta chain) came from a study of T cells after posttransplantation cyclophosphamide (dated by TCRdb to 2016 to 2018). With respect to the entire study: Using TRB sequencing, the study followed how the T cell repertoire reconstituted after myeloablative bone marrow transplantation in which posttransplantation cyclophosphamide served as GVHD prophylaxis. In 3 patients, up to about 3 additional blood samples taken between 2 and 5.2 years after transplant also underwent TRB sequencing, as did pretransplant blood from 4 patients. Public TRB sequences were queried against a database of over 3,000 sequences associated with responses to pathogens, tumor antigens, self-antigens and alloantigens. Because TRA and TRB clonality correlated tightly in fewer than ten samples, later TCR analyses were limited to TRB. TRB sequencing was performed on blood from all 35 or so PTCy patients with 1-year posttransplant specimens. Antigen receptor sequencing was done on samples from roughly 35 PTCy-treated patients and from around 15 related bone marrow donors of those patients.

This clone was found many times. What this receptor recognizes is not known. No clone much larger than this one lies a single base away; base qualities are absent. The intended sense of this specimen's treatment or condition label: high-dose cyclophosphamide on days +3 and +4 as single-agent GVHD prophylaxis. Busulfan and fludarabine conditioning, a related or unrelated marrow graft, and cyclophosphamide on days +3 and +4 were given to PTCy patients. The PTCy-treated patients were enrolled in a prospective multi-institutional clinical trial. Mononuclear cells from peripheral blood and bone marrow were separated by Ficoll-Hypaque density centrifugation and then cryopreserved. Reading from cysteine to phenylalanine, the CDR3 counts 14 amino acids. This entry keeps only the CDR3 DNA: 42 bases, framed from base 1. Deletion took 5 bases off V and 4 bases off J, with a span of 11 bases between the germline ends. Taken from the germline V gene (reference sequence), the CDR1 and CDR2 loops are SEHNR and FQNEAQ.

Overall results and qualifications from the work: Across the 45 to 55 patients, TRB clonality was highly associated with recipient CMV seropositivity and CMV reactivation, and diversity with PTCy was similar to that in the CNI/methotrexate controls. Donor-recipient similarity was low at 1-2 months but increased during the first year, and donor CD8+ memory clones often dominated later blood repertoires. The TRB repertoires of T cells infiltrating skin or the GI tract showed only limited overlap with the TRB repertoires found in blood.

TRB sequencing used genomic DNA with the immunoSEQ assay at survey resolution or the hsTCRB kit. The original methods were these. The immunoSEQ software was used for initial read processing, and the LymphoSeq R package was used for repertoire analyses. Clonality was computed as 1 minus normalized Shannon entropy; Gini coefficient was also calculated for each TRB dataset. Phenotypes of unsorted samples were inferred by mapping TRB sequences from sorted subsets of the recipient or donor onto unsorted samples of the same recipient. TCRdb took this table from immuneACCESS and kept in-frame rearrangements with V and J called. Such tables lack part of the clones; where checked against another copy, unresolved V genes explain under half of the gap, and the rest is unexplained. The V and J calls and clone size are taken from that table; D and trimming were inferred from the DNA. This sample has around 10,000 clones in the table, none counted a single time. Approximately 13% of the sample is taken by the ten largest.

This material consisted of PBMCs, taken after allogeneic stem cell transplant with posttransplant cyclophosphamide. The chain employs TRBV7-9 and TRBJ2-2; TRBD1 is possibly the D segment (6 matching bases). The sequence derives from a female patient between 35 and 55 years old who received an allogeneic stem cell transplant from a related donor, was CMV-positive, and had no GVHD. After transplantation, some T cells may belong to the graft donor instead of the recipient. The CDR3 has the sequence CASSPDRLTGELFF. The DNA sequence is as follows: TGTGCCAGCAGCCCCGACAGGCTCACCGGGGAGCTGTTTTTT.